One sample yielded the 10 T cell receptor beta chains listed below, sequenced in a study of shared T cell receptors in the human thymus. Produced via immunoSEQ multiplex PCR; TCRdb's table is partial and in-frame only. This table holds 700,000 or so clones, approximately 83% found once. The sample was also reused in another study, on human thymus T cells.

The source material was thymocytes. Receptor source: a girl less than two years old with a congenital heart defect.

J is TRBJ2-5 and V is TRBV6-5; TRBD1 matches at 8 bases. V lost 5 bases, J lost 3 bases, and 8 bases stayed unmatched. Germline V gene data show CDR1 as MNHEY and CDR2 as SVGAGI. CDR3 length equals 15 residues. The CDR3 DNA sequence: TGTGCCAGCAGTCGACCGACAGGGGACGAAGAGACCCAGTACTTC. Translated: CASSRPTGDEETQYF.

The chain uses TRBV15 and TRBJ1-2; D is ambiguous. The ends were cut back, 3 bases at V and 4 bases at J, with 12 bases in the middle. This CDR3 has 14 residues. Germline V gives CDR1 LNHNV, CDR2 YYDKDF (reference sequence). The CDR3 region has the DNA TGTGCCACCAGCAGCGCTACGGGATCCTATGGCTACACCTTC. It yields the protein CATSSATGSYGYTF.

The chain links TRBV5-1 to TRBJ2-5; 10 bases are shared with TRBD1. Trimming removed 3 bases from V and 2 bases from J; junction bases left unmatched: 28. Germline CDR1 reads SGHRS; CDR2 reads YFSETQ. This CDR3 has 23 residues. CDR3 coding DNA: TGCGCCAGCAGCTCGACCCTAAAGACAGGGGGCAGGGGGCATAATTCGCTGCAAGAGACCCAGTACTTC. Protein product: CASSSTLKTGGRGHNSLQETQYF.

This clone has just a few counts. The genes are TRBV18 and TRBJ1-3; 7 bases agree with TRBD1. The CDR3 spans 16 residues. The V gene's germline CDR1 is KGHSH and CDR2 LQKENI. J was trimmed by 0 bases and V by 3 bases; bases with no gene match: 5. The CDR3, as DNA: TGTGCCAGCTCACCCCCAGGGGGGAACTCTGGAAACACCATATATTTT. Its protein product is CASSPPGGNSGNTIYF.

This clone was detected only a few times. This sequence joins TRBV2 and TRBJ1-2, with 10 bases lining up with TRBD1. The CDR3 extends over 15 amino acids. The junction had 6 bases not matched to a gene; V was cut back by 5 bases and J by 3 bases. The germline V gene encodes CDR1 SNHLY and CDR2 FYNNEI. As DNA, the CDR3 is TGTGCCAGCAGTCCCTGGGACAGGGGTTACTATGGCTACACCTTC. Translation gives CASSPWDRGYYGYTF.

This clone appeared once. V and J are TRBV28 and TRBJ1-5, with D perhaps TRBD1 (6 bases). The CDR3 has 14 amino acids. Germline loops: CDR1 MDHEN, CDR2 SYDVKM. With 5 bases removed from V and 15 bases from J, the gap between germline ends came to 23 bases. The CDR3 region has the DNA TGTGCCAGCAGTCCCCAAAGGGAGGGGGTGGGTAGGCATTTT. It is translated as CASSPQREGVGRHF.

This sequence joins TRBV7-8 and TRBJ2-3, with 7 bases that match TRBD2. The V gene end was trimmed by 5 bases and the J gene end by 9 bases; junction bases not matched to a gene: 5. The CDR3 extends over 12 amino acids. Germline V lookup: CDR1 SGHVS, CDR2 FQNEAQ. CDR3 sequence: CASSLGGRTQYF. CDR3 coding DNA: TGTGCCAGCAGCCTGGGGGGGAGGACGCAGTATTTT.

This chain links TRBV2 with TRBJ1-5, with TRBD1 as a possible D gene (6 bases). Germline values: CDR1 SNHLY, CDR2 FYNNEI. Trimming shortened V by 7 bases and J by 4 bases, and 20 bases separated the two germline ends. CDR3 size: 16 residues. CDR3 amino acids: CASKGTAPQGNQPQHF. In DNA, the CDR3 is TGTGCCAGCAAGGGGACCGCTCCTCAGGGGAATCAGCCCCAGCATTTT.

The chain employs TRBV5-6 and TRBJ1-4; D might be TRBD1 (6 bases). The CDR3 extends over 14 amino acids. Germline V gene lookup returns CDR1 SGHDT and CDR2 YYEEEE. The ends were cut back, 5 bases at V and 8 bases at J, with 16 bases in the middle. CDR3 loop: CASSLGGRGEKLFF. In DNA, the CDR3 is TGTGCCAGCAGTCTAGGGGGTCGAGGCGAAAAACTGTTTTTT.

The J gene is TRBJ2-2, the V gene TRBV11-3; tentative D call: TRBD1 (6 bases). Germline V gene data show CDR1 as SGHNT and CDR2 as YENEEA. V was pared by 3 bases and J by 4 bases, with 21 bases between. This CDR3 spans 18 amino acids. The CDR3 spells CASSLASNRVGVTGELFF. CDR3 in DNA: TGTGCCAGCAGCTTGGCTTCAAACAGGGTGGGGGTCACCGGGGAGCTGTTTTTT.